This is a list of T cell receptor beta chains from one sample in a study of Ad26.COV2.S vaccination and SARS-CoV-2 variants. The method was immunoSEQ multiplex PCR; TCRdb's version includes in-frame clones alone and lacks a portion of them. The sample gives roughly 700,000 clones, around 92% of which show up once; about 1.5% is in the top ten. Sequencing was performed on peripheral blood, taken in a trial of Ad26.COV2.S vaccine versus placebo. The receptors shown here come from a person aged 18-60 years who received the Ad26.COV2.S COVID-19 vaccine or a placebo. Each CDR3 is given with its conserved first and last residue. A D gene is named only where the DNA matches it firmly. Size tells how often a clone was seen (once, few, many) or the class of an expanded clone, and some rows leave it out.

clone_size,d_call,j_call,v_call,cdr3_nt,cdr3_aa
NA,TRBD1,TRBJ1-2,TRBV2,TGTGCCAGCAGTTCCGGACAGGGACCTTATGGCTACACCTTC,CASSSGQGPYGYTF
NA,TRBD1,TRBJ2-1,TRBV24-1,TGTGCCACCAGTGATGTGGGGGACAGCCTCTACAATGAGCAGTTCTTC,CATSDVGDSLYNEQFF
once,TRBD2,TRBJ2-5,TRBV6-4,TGTGCCAGCAGTGCCAGGGAGGGAGAGACCCAGTACTTC,CASSAREGETQYF
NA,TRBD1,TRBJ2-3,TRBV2,TGTGCCAGCACCCTGGACAGGGTACTTGCAGATACGCAGTATTTT,CASTLDRVLADTQYF
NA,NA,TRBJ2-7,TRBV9,TGTGCCAGCAGCCAGGGTGGCGAGCAGTACTTC,CASSQGGEQYF
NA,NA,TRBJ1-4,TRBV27,TGTGCCAGTGGGAGAATAGGACCCGCGGTGGAAAAACTGTTTTTT,CASGRIGPAVEKLFF
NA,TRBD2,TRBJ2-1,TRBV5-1,TGCGCCAGCAGCTTGTCACCTAGCGGGAGTGAAGGGCAGTTCTTC,CASSLSPSGSEGQFF
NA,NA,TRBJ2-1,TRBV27,TGTGCCAGCAGTGTCGCCACATTACAGGGTGTGCAGTTCTTC,CASSVATLQGVQFF
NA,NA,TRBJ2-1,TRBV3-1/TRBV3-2,TGTGCCAGCAGCCGGGCTAGCGCACTAGACAATGAGCAGTTCTTC,CASSRASALDNEQFF
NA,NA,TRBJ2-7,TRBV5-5,TGTGCCAGCAGCCCGGAGAGCTACGAGCAGTACTTC,CASSPESYEQYF
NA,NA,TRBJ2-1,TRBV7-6,TGTGCCAGCAGCTTAGCGGGTCAGGGGGGCGAGCAGTTCTTC,CASSLAGQGGEQFF
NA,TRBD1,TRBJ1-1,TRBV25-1,TGTGCCAGCAGTGAATGGGGGACAGGGTCCCCTGAAGCTTTCTTT,CASSEWGTGSPEAFF
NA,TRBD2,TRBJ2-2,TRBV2,TGTGCCAGCAAGCGGGAGGGGGACACCGGGGAGCTGTTTTTT,CASKREGDTGELFF
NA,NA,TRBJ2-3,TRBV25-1,TGTGCCAGCCGGGACTTGAGTACAGATACGCAGTATTTT,CASRDLSTDTQYF
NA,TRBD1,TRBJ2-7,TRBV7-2,TGTGCCAGCAGGAAAACCCTAGGACAGGGGGAATCCGAGCAGTACTTC,CASRKTLGQGESEQYF
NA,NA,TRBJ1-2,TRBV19,TGTGCCAGTAGTATGGACAGCTATGGCTACACCTTC,CASSMDSYGYTF
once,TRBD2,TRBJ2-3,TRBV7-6,TGTGCCAGCAGCTTAGGACTAGCGGGTGATACGCAGTATTTT,CASSLGLAGDTQYF
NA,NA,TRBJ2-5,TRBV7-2,TGTGCCAGCAGCTTAAATGGAGGGCTCCAAGAGACCCAGTACTTC,CASSLNGGLQETQYF
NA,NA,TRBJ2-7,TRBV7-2,TGTGCCAGCGGGAGACTAAACACCTACGAGCAGTACTTC,CASGRLNTYEQYF
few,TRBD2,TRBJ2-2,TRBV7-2,TGTGCCAGCAGCTTAGCCCCCCGGACTAGCGGGAGGGCTAGCACCGGGGAGCTGTTTTTT,CASSLAPRTSGRASTGELFF
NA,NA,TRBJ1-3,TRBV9,TGTGCCAGCAGCGCCCAAGTCGAGGCAGGAGGAAACACCATATATTTT,CASSAQVEAGGNTIYF
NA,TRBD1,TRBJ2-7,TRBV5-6,TGTGCCAGCAGCTTACGACAGGGACAAGGCGTCTACGAGCAGTACTTC,CASSLRQGQGVYEQYF
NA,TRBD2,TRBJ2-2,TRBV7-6,TGTGCCAGCAGCTACAATCAACTAGCGGGAGCAATCACCGGGGAGCTGTTTTTT,CASSYNQLAGAITGELFF
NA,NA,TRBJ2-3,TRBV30,TGTGCCTGTCTCGAACGGGAAGGCACAGATACGCAGTATTTT,CACLEREGTDTQYF